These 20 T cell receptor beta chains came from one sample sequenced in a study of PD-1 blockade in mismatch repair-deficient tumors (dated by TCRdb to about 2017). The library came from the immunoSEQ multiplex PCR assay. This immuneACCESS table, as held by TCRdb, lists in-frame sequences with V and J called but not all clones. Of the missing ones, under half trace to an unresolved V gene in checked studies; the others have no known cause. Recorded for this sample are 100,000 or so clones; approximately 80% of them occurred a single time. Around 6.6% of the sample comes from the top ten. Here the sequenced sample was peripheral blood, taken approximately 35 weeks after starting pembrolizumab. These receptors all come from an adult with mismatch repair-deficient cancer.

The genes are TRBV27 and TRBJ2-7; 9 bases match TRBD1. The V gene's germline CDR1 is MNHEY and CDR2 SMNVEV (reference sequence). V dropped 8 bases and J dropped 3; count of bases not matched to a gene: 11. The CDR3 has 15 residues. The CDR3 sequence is CASSYQGQGFYEQYF. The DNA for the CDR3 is TGTGCCAGCTCCTACCAGGGACAGGGATTCTACGAGCAGTACTTC.

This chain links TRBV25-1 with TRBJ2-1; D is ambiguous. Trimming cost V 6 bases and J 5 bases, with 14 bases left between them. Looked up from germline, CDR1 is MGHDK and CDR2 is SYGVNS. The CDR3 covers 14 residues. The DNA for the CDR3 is TGTGCCAGCAGGGAAAATGGGAAAAACAATGAGCAGTTCTTC. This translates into CASRENGKNNEQFF.

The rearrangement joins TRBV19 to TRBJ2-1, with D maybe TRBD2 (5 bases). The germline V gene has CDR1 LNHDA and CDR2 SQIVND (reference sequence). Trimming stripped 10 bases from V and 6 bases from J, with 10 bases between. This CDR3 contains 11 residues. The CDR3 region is CATRGVNEQFF. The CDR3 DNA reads TGTGCCACCCGGGGAGTCAATGAGCAGTTCTTC.

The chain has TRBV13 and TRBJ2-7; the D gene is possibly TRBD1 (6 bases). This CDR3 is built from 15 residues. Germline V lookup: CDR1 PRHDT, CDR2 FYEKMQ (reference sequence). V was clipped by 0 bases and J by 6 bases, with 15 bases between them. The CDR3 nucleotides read TGTGCCAGCAGCTTAGGACAGGGTCGTCTACGCGAGCAGTACTTC. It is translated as CASSLGQGRLREQYF.

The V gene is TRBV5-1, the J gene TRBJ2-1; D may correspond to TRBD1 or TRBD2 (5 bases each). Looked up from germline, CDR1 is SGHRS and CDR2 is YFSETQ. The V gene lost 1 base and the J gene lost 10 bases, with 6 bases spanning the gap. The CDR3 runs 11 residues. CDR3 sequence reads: CASSLRGEQFF. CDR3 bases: TGCGCCAGCAGCTTGCGGGGCGAGCAGTTCTTC.

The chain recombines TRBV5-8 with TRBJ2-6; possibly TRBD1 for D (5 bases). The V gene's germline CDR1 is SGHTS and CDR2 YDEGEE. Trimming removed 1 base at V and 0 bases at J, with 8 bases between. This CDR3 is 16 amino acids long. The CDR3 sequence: CASSLRQFSGANVLTF. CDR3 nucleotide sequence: TGTGCCAGCAGCTTGAGACAGTTCTCTGGGGCCAACGTCCTGACTTTC.

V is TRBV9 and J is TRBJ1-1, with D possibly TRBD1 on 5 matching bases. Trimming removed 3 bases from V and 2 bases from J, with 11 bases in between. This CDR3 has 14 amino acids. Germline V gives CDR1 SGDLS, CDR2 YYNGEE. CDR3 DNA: TGTGCCAGCAGCGCTAGGGGTCTTAACACTGAAGCTTTCTTT. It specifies CASSARGLNTEAFF.

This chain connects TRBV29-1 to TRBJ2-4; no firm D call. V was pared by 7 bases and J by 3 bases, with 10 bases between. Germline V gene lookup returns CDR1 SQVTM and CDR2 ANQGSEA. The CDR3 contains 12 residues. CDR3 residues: CSEMDDKNIQYF. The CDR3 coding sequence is TGCAGCGAGATGGATGACAAAAACATTCAGTACTTC.

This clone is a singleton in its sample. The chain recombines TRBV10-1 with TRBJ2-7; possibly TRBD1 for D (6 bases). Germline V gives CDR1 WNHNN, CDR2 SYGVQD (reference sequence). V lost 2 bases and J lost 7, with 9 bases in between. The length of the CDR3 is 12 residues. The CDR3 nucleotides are TGCGCCAGCAGTGAGACAGGGAGAGAGCAGTACTTC. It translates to CASSETGREQYF.

This CDR3 reads CASSLSNQPQHF. The CDR3 nucleotides read TGTGCCAGCAGCTTGAGTAATCAGCCCCAGCATTTT. V usage is TRBV5-8 and J usage is TRBJ1-5, with unresolved D. The germline V gene has CDR1 SGHTS and CDR2 YDEGEE. The V gene lost 1 base and the J gene lost 4 bases, with 3 bases spanning the gap. The CDR3 is made up of 12 amino acids.

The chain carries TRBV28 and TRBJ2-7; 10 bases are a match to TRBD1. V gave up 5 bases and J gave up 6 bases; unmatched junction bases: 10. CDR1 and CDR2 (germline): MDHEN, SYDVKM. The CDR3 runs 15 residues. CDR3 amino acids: CASSPLWDRGSEQYF. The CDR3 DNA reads TGTGCCAGCAGTCCCCTATGGGACAGGGGTTCCGAGCAGTACTTC.

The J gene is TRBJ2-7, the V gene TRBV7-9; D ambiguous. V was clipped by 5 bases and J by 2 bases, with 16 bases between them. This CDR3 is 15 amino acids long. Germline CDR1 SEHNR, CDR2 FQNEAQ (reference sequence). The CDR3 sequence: CASSPPSPAPYEQYF. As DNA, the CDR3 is TGTGCCAGCAGCCCACCCTCCCCGGCTCCCTACGAGCAGTACTTC.

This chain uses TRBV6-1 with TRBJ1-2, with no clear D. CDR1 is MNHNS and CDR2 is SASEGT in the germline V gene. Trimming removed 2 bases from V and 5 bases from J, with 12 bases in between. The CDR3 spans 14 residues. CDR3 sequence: CASSEWGVQYGYTF. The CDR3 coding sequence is TGTGCCAGCAGTGAATGGGGAGTCCAGTATGGCTACACCTTC.

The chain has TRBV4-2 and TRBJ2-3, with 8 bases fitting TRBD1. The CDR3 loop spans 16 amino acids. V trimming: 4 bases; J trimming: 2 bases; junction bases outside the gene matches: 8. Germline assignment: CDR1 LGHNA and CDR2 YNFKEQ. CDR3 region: CASSPIRDRTTDTQYF. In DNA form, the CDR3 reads TGTGCCAGCAGCCCAATCCGGGACAGGACCACAGATACGCAGTATTTT.

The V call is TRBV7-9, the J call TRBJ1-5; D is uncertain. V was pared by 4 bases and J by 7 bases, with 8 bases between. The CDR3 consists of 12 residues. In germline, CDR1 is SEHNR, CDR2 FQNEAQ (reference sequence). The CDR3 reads CASSSGRQPQHF. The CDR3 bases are TGTGCCAGCAGCTCCGGTAGACAGCCCCAGCATTTT.

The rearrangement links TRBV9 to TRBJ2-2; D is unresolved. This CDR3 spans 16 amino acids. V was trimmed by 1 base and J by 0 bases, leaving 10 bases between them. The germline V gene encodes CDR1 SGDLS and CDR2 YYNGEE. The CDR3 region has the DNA TGTGCCAGCAGCGTACGTGCGACGACGAACACCGGGGAGCTGTTTTTT. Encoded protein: CASSVRATTNTGELFF.

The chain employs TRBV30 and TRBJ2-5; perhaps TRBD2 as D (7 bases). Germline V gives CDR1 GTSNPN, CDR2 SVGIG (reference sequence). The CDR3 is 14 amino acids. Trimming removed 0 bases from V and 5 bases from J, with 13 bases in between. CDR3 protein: CAWSVPGGDETQYF. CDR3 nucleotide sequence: TGTGCCTGGAGTGTCCCGGGGGGCGATGAGACCCAGTACTTC.

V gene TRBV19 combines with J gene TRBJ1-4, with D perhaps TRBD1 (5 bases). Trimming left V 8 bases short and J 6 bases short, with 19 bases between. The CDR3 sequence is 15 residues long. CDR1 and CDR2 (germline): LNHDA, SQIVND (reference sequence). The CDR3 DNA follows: TGTGCCAGTCAGAGGACATACCCATCTGATGAAAAACTGTTTTTT. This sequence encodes CASQRTYPSDEKLFF.

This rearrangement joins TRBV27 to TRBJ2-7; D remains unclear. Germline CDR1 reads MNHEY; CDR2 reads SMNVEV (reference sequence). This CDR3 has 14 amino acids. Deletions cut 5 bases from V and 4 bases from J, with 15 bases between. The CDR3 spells CASSLLMGFYEQYF. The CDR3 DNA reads TGTGCCAGCAGTCTTCTGATGGGGTTTTACGAGCAGTACTTC.

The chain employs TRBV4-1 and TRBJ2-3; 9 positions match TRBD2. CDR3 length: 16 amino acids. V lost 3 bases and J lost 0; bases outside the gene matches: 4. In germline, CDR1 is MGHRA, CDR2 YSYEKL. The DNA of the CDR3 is TGCGCCAGCAGCCAGGCAGCGGGGGGAAGCACAGATACGCAGTATTTT. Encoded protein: CASSQAAGGSTDTQYF.